Listed below are T cell receptor beta chains from one sample, sequenced in a study of blood T cell repertoires in COVID-19. The method was immunoSEQ multiplex PCR; TCRdb's version includes in-frame clones alone and lacks a portion of them. The repertoire includes around 130,000 clones, around nine tenths of them detected once, and approximately 10% sits in the top ten. What was sequenced was peripheral blood. Source of these receptors: a man in his fifties or sixties with active or convalescent COVID-19. Each CDR3 is given with its conserved first and last residue. The D gene is left open where the match is weak. Size is stated for part of the rows, as once, few or many counts, or as a class when the clone is expanded.

v_gene: TRBV28; abundance: .; d_gene: TRBD2; j_gene: TRBJ2-1; CDR3nt: TGTGCCACCCAAAGGACTAGCGTGGAGAATGAGCAGTTCTTC; CDR3aa: CATQRTSVENEQFF
v_gene: TRBV21-1; abundance: few; d_gene: .; j_gene: TRBJ2-5; CDR3nt: TGTGCCAGCAGCGAAAGCCCGACTAGCGTGAGTGAGACCCAGTACTTC; CDR3aa: CASSESPTSVSETQYF
v_gene: TRBV5-1; abundance: .; d_gene: .; j_gene: TRBJ1-2; CDR3nt: TGCGCCAGCAGCGCGACAGTCTATGGCTACACCTTC; CDR3aa: CASSATVYGYTF
v_gene: TRBV11-3; abundance: .; d_gene: TRBD1; j_gene: TRBJ2-1; CDR3nt: TGTGCCAGCAGCTTTGGGACAGGGGCGCGGGATGAGCAGTTCTTC; CDR3aa: CASSFGTGARDEQFF
v_gene: TRBV7-8; abundance: .; d_gene: .; j_gene: TRBJ2-3; CDR3nt: TGTGCCAGCAGCTTAGTTTTCGGGGGGCTGGGAGATACGCAGTATTTT; CDR3aa: CASSLVFGGLGDTQYF
v_gene: TRBV27; abundance: .; d_gene: .; j_gene: TRBJ2-7; CDR3nt: TGTGCCAGCAGTTTTCGCGGGGGCGAGGGCTACGAGCAGTACTTC; CDR3aa: CASSFRGGEGYEQYF
v_gene: TRBV10-3; abundance: once; d_gene: .; j_gene: TRBJ1-2; CDR3nt: TGTGCCATCAGTGAGTCGTGGGGGACTCCGACTAACTATGGCTACACCTTC; CDR3aa: CAISESWGTPTNYGYTF
v_gene: TRBV29-1; abundance: .; d_gene: .; j_gene: TRBJ2-1; CDR3nt: TGCAGCGTCGGAACAGGTGGGCAGTTCTTC; CDR3aa: CSVGTGGQFF
v_gene: TRBV7-8; abundance: .; d_gene: TRBD1; j_gene: TRBJ1-6; CDR3nt: TGTGCCAGCAGCAACGGACAGGGAGATGGGTCACCCCTCCACTTT; CDR3aa: CASSNGQGDGSPLHF
v_gene: TRBV24-1; abundance: .; d_gene: .; j_gene: TRBJ1-2; CDR3nt: TGTGCCACCAGTGATAGAACAGGGAATTATGGCTACACCTTC; CDR3aa: CATSDRTGNYGYTF
v_gene: TRBV7-6; abundance: .; d_gene: TRBD2; j_gene: TRBJ2-7; CDR3nt: TGTGCCAGCAGCTTAGGGACTAGCGGGACCGCCTCCTACGAGCAGTACTTC; CDR3aa: CASSLGTSGTASYEQYF
v_gene: TRBV11-1; abundance: .; d_gene: TRBD1; j_gene: TRBJ2-1; CDR3nt: TGTGCCAGCAGCGACCGGGACAGGGGGAGGATTGAGCAGTTCTTC; CDR3aa: CASSDRDRGRIEQFF
v_gene: TRBV7-2; abundance: .; d_gene: TRBD2; j_gene: TRBJ2-7; CDR3nt: TGTGCCAGCAGCCTGGGGACTAGCGGGAGCGTGTACTTC; CDR3aa: CASSLGTSGSVYF
v_gene: TRBV2; abundance: .; d_gene: TRBD2; j_gene: TRBJ2-1; CDR3nt: TGTGCCAGCAGTAGGACTAGCGGAAAGTCCTCCTACAATGAGCAGTTCTTC; CDR3aa: CASSRTSGKSSYNEQFF
v_gene: TRBV6-6; abundance: .; d_gene: .; j_gene: TRBJ1-1; CDR3nt: TGTGCCAGCAGTTACTCCGTTAATCGGAACACTGAAGCTTTCTTT; CDR3aa: CASSYSVNRNTEAFF
v_gene: TRBV5-6; abundance: few; d_gene: TRBD1; j_gene: TRBJ2-7; CDR3nt: TGTGCCAGCAGCTTGGTATCGACAGGGACCGAGCAGTACTTC; CDR3aa: CASSLVSTGTEQYF
v_gene: TRBV5-1; abundance: .; d_gene: TRBD2; j_gene: TRBJ2-1; CDR3nt: TGCGCCAGCAGCCCCTCGGACAGCGGGAGGTGGGGTGAGCAGTTCTTC; CDR3aa: CASSPSDSGRWGEQFF
v_gene: TRBV9; abundance: .; d_gene: TRBD2; j_gene: TRBJ2-1; CDR3nt: TGTGCCAGCAGCGTAGGCAGCCCCGGGACTAGCGGGGGGAATGAGCAGTTCTTC; CDR3aa: CASSVGSPGTSGGNEQFF
v_gene: TRBV5-6; abundance: .; d_gene: TRBD1; j_gene: TRBJ2-5; CDR3nt: TGTGCCAGCAGCAAGGACAGGGCAGAGACCCAGTACTTC; CDR3aa: CASSKDRAETQYF
v_gene: TRBV4-3; abundance: .; d_gene: TRBD1; j_gene: TRBJ2-2; CDR3nt: TGCGCCAGCAGCCAAGTTAATGGGACAGGGCTCACCGGGGAGCTGTTTTTT; CDR3aa: CASSQVNGTGLTGELFF
v_gene: TRBV27; abundance: .; d_gene: TRBD1; j_gene: TRBJ1-1; CDR3nt: TGTGCCAGCAGTTTACCCGGGACAGGGAACACTGAAGCTTTCTTT; CDR3aa: CASSLPGTGNTEAFF
v_gene: TRBV7-9; abundance: .; d_gene: TRBD2; j_gene: TRBJ2-7; CDR3nt: TGTGCCAGCAGCTCCGCGGGGGTCTACGAGCAGTACTTC; CDR3aa: CASSSAGVYEQYF
v_gene: TRBV15; abundance: .; d_gene: TRBD2; j_gene: TRBJ2-7; CDR3nt: TGTGCCACCAGCAGAGGCCTAGCGGGAGCAATCAAGCAGTACTTC; CDR3aa: CATSRGLAGAIKQYF
v_gene: TRBV10-3; abundance: few; d_gene: TRBD1; j_gene: TRBJ2-7; CDR3nt: TGTGCCATCGGTACCACAGGGGCCCTCTCCTACGAGCAGTACTTC; CDR3aa: CAIGTTGALSYEQYF
v_gene: TRBV6-1; abundance: .; d_gene: .; j_gene: TRBJ2-2; CDR3nt: TGTGCCAGCAGTGAAGCATGGACAGCGAACACCGGGGAGCTGTTTTTT; CDR3aa: CASSEAWTANTGELFF
v_gene: TRBV6-2/TRBV6-3; abundance: .; d_gene: TRBD1; j_gene: TRBJ2-7; CDR3nt: TGTGCCAGCAGTTACGGGCAGGGGGTGTACGAGCAGTACTTC; CDR3aa: CASSYGQGVYEQYF
v_gene: TRBV24-1; abundance: .; d_gene: .; j_gene: TRBJ2-7; CDR3nt: TGTGCCACCAGTGACCGCGGATCCTACGAGCAGTACTTC; CDR3aa: CATSDRGSYEQYF
v_gene: TRBV27; abundance: .; d_gene: TRBD1; j_gene: TRBJ2-7; CDR3nt: TGTGCCAGCAGTTTCCTCGGGACAGGGGTGAGGGAGCAGTACTTC; CDR3aa: CASSFLGTGVREQYF
v_gene: TRBV12-3/TRBV12-4; abundance: .; d_gene: .; j_gene: TRBJ2-7; CDR3nt: TGTGCCAGCAGATCAACTAGCAGAAAGCAGTACTTC; CDR3aa: CASRSTSRKQYF
v_gene: TRBV6-5; abundance: .; d_gene: TRBD1; j_gene: TRBJ2-7; CDR3nt: TGTGCCAGCAGTTACTCGGGACAGGTAACCTACGAGCAGTACTTC; CDR3aa: CASSYSGQVTYEQYF
v_gene: TRBV24-1; abundance: few; d_gene: TRBD1; j_gene: TRBJ2-5; CDR3nt: TGTGCCACCAGTGATTGGGTACAGGGGGGAGAGACCCAGTACTTC; CDR3aa: CATSDWVQGGETQYF
v_gene: TRBV5-4; abundance: once; d_gene: TRBD1; j_gene: TRBJ2-7; CDR3nt: TGTGCCAGCAGCTTACGACAGGGGGCGGGCGACGAGCAGTACTTC; CDR3aa: CASSLRQGAGDEQYF
v_gene: TRBV5-1; abundance: once; d_gene: TRBD1; j_gene: TRBJ1-2; CDR3nt: TGCGCCAGCAGCCCGGGACAGACCCAACCCACCTATGGCTACACCTTC; CDR3aa: CASSPGQTQPTYGYTF
v_gene: TRBV12-2; abundance: .; d_gene: .; j_gene: TRBJ2-3; CDR3nt: TGTGCAAGTCGCTTAGTGGTGACAGGGTGCGGATCTAGCACAGATACGCAGTATTTT; CDR3aa: CASRLVVTGCGSSTDTQYF
v_gene: TRBV5-8; abundance: .; d_gene: TRBD1; j_gene: TRBJ1-3; CDR3nt: TGTGCCGCACCCGACAGGGCTTGGAAGGACACCATATATTTT; CDR3aa: CAAPDRAWKDTIYF
v_gene: TRBV6-5; abundance: .; d_gene: TRBD2; j_gene: TRBJ2-1; CDR3nt: TGTGCCAGTCGATGGGGAGGGAATGAGCAGTTCTTC; CDR3aa: CASRWGGNEQFF
v_gene: TRBV15; abundance: once; d_gene: .; j_gene: TRBJ2-1; CDR3nt: TGTGCCACCAGCAGAGAGTGGTCGGCAGGGAGGTCCAACAATGAGCAGTTCTTC; CDR3aa: CATSREWSAGRSNNEQFF
v_gene: TRBV28; abundance: .; d_gene: TRBD2; j_gene: TRBJ2-7; CDR3nt: TGTGCCAGCAGTCCGGAAGGACTAGCGGGAGGAGCGGCGGCCTACGAGCAGTACTTC; CDR3aa: CASSPEGLAGGAAAYEQYF
v_gene: TRBV19; abundance: .; d_gene: .; j_gene: TRBJ2-7; CDR3nt: TGTGCCAGTAGTATATCCGGGAGTCGTGGGGAGCAGTACTTC; CDR3aa: CASSISGSRGEQYF
v_gene: TRBV3-1/TRBV3-2; abundance: .; d_gene: TRBD1; j_gene: TRBJ1-1; CDR3nt: TGTGCCAGCAGCCCGACAGGGGCGGTCACTGAAGCTTTCTTT; CDR3aa: CASSPTGAVTEAFF
v_gene: TRBV5-1; abundance: few; d_gene: TRBD1; j_gene: TRBJ2-2; CDR3nt: TGCGCCAGCAGCTTGCAGGGGGCAGACACCGGGGAGCTGTTTTTT; CDR3aa: CASSLQGADTGELFF
v_gene: TRBV9; abundance: .; d_gene: TRBD1; j_gene: TRBJ2-3; CDR3nt: TGTGCCAGCACCCCCGGGGACAGGGGAACAGATACGCAGTATTTT; CDR3aa: CASTPGDRGTDTQYF
v_gene: TRBV7-8; abundance: .; d_gene: TRBD1; j_gene: TRBJ2-7; CDR3nt: TGTGCCAGCAGCTTACAGGGGGCAGGAGCTAACGAGCAGTACTTC; CDR3aa: CASSLQGAGANEQYF
v_gene: TRBV7-3; abundance: .; d_gene: .; j_gene: TRBJ2-1; CDR3nt: TGTGCCAGCAGCTTAACGGGTGCGGGAACTCCCAATGAGCAGTTCTTC; CDR3aa: CASSLTGAGTPNEQFF
v_gene: TRBV18; abundance: .; d_gene: .; j_gene: TRBJ2-6; CDR3nt: TGTGCCAGCTCACCGACCACGGGGTCTGGGGCCAACGTCCTGACTTTC; CDR3aa: CASSPTTGSGANVLTF
v_gene: TRBV7-3; abundance: .; d_gene: TRBD1; j_gene: TRBJ1-1; CDR3nt: TGTGCCAGCAGCTTATCTATCAGGGGGCAAACTGAAGCTTTCTTT; CDR3aa: CASSLSIRGQTEAFF
v_gene: TRBV5-1; abundance: .; d_gene: TRBD1; j_gene: TRBJ2-7; CDR3nt: TGCGCCAGCAGCTCCGGACAGGGGGGGGACGAGCAGTACTTC; CDR3aa: CASSSGQGGDEQYF